The T cell receptor beta chain under discussion was sequenced for a study of OX40 agonist ivuxolimab in advanced cancers. About the research overall: Patients in dose escalation had liver, melanoma, kidney or head and neck cancers. With a range of roughly 20 to 80, age averaged about 58 years, and more than 75% were male. Anti-PD-1, anti-PD-L1 or anti-CTLA-4 therapy given earlier was allowed, and approximately 40% had some.

CDR3 length equals 14 residues. Per the germline V gene, CDR1 is SNHLY and CDR2 is FYNNEI. Between the trimmed V and J ends, which lost 6 bases and 5 bases, there was a span of 14 bases. Repertoires were generated with immunoSEQ multiplex PCR, while TCRdb's copy carries only in-frame clones and drops some. The sample consists of about 46,000 clones, approximately 80% of them appearing once. The chain has TRBV2 and TRBJ1-5, with a weak D call TRBD1 (5 bases). The sequence derives from an adult with an advanced solid tumor such as melanoma, head and neck, liver or kidney cancer. The sequences come from CD4+ or CD8+ T cells sorted from blood, collected in a trial of the OX40 agonist ivuxolimab. The CDR3 DNA follows: TGTGCCAGCAGGGTAGACAGTGCGGATCAGCCCCAGCATTTT. Its translation is CASRVDSADQPQHF. Full variable domain (rest looked up from reference TRBV2 and TRBJ1-5): EPEVTQTPSHQVTQMGQEVILRCVPISNHLYFYWYRQILGQKVEFLVSFYNNEISEKSEIFDDQFSVERPDGSNFTLKIRSTKLEDSAMYFCASRVDSADQPQHFGDGTRLSIL.